A single sample is the source of the 27 T cell receptor beta chains below, sequenced in a study of blood T cell repertoires in COVID-19 (TCRdb year 2020). Libraries were prepared through the immunoSEQ multiplex PCR assay. In TCRdb, the immuneACCESS table is reduced to in-frame sequences with V and J assigned. These tables do not hold every clone; where another copy was compared, an unresolved V gene accounts for under half, and the others remain unexplained. The table for this sample lists 310,000 or so clones; approximately 84% of them were counted only once. The ten largest make up approximately 2.2% of the sample. Sequencing was done on a sample of peripheral blood. Every receptor here comes from a woman aged 25 to 39 who had recovered from COVID-19.

The chain recombines TRBV7-2 with TRBJ2-1; TRBD2 matches at 9 bases. Trimming took 1 base from V and 4 from J; bases not matched to a gene: 11. The germline CDR1 and CDR2 sequences are SGHTA and FQGNSA. The CDR3 is 18 amino acids. CDR3 nucleotide sequence: TGTGCCAGCAGCTTAGGGAACCCTAGCGGGGTGGGGTACAATGAGCAGTTCTTC. Amino acid sequence: CASSLGNPSGVGYNEQFF.

The chain employs TRBV7-9 and TRBJ1-4, with D uncertain. The germline V gene encodes CDR1 SEHNR and CDR2 FQNEAQ (reference sequence). This CDR3 contains 16 residues. V gave up 3 bases and J gave up 8 bases, with 19 bases separating them. For the CDR3, the DNA is TGTGCCAGCAGCTTCGATTCGTCCGGGGTTGAGGAAAAACTGTTTTTT. It specifies CASSFDSSGVEEKLFF.

The V and J genes are TRBV5-1 and TRBJ1-1, with D possibly being TRBD1 (5 bases). V lost 0 bases and J lost 7, with 13 bases in between. Germline V lookup: CDR1 SGHRS, CDR2 YFSETQ. This CDR3 has 14 residues. In DNA, the CDR3 is TGCGCCAGCAGCTTGGTAGGGGCTGATGGTGAAGCTTTCTTT. Its translation is CASSLVGADGEAFF.

The chain has TRBV5-1 and TRBJ2-7, with 8 bases that match TRBD2. With V trimmed by 2 bases and J by 0 bases, 10 bases remained unmatched. CDR3 length equals 17 residues. Germline loops: CDR1 SGHRS, CDR2 YFSETQ. CDR3 region: CASSFDRAGAFSYEQYF. DNA of the CDR3: TGCGCCAGCAGCTTTGATAGAGCGGGAGCGTTCTCCTACGAGCAGTACTTC.

The V gene is TRBV7-3, the J gene TRBJ2-1; 7 bases fit TRBD2. The CDR3 loop spans 16 amino acids. CDR1 and CDR2 from the germline V gene are SGHTA and FQGTGA. J gave up 4 bases and V 2 bases, and 8 bases lay outside the gene matches. The CDR3 DNA follows: TGTGCCAGCAGCTTATATGCTAGCGGTGAATACAATGAGCAGTTCTTC. Residues: CASSLYASGEYNEQFF.

CDR3 nucleotides: TGTGCCAGCAGCCCCCAAAGCACAGATACGCAGTATTTT. As protein: CASSPQSTDTQYF. The V and J genes are TRBV7-2 and TRBJ2-3, with unresolved D. Between the trimmed V and J ends, which lost 5 bases and 0 bases, there was a span of 6 bases. From germline, CDR1 is SGHTA and CDR2 FQGNSA. CDR3 length: 13 amino acids.

The rearrangement uses TRBV10-3 and TRBJ2-2; 7 bases align to TRBD1. Germline-derived CDR1 and CDR2 are ENHRY and SYGVKD. The CDR3 extends over 15 amino acids. V lost 7 bases, J lost 2 bases, and 7 bases stayed unmatched. The CDR3 sequence is CAITSGQSNTGELFF. The CDR3 DNA reads as TGTGCCATCACTTCGGGACAGAGCAACACCGGGGAGCTGTTTTTT.

This clone was detected only a few times. The chain combines TRBV24-1 with TRBJ2-2, with a possible D match to TRBD1 (5 bases). Germline lookup yields CDR1 KGHDR and CDR2 SFDVKD. The CDR3 is 13 amino acids. Trimming cost V 12 bases and J 5 bases, with 15 bases left between them. In DNA form, the CDR3 reads TGTGCCTCGAAGGGGATTGGGACCGGGGAGCTGTTTTTT. Protein product: CASKGIGTGELFF.

This sequence joins TRBV5-6 and TRBJ2-7, with 8 bases aligning to TRBD1. The CDR3 consists of 19 residues. Germline V gene lookup returns CDR1 SGHDT and CDR2 YYEEEE. J was trimmed by 0 bases and V by 4 bases; bases with no gene match: 18. This CDR3 is CASSTGGRSWGPPSYEQYF. The CDR3 nucleotides read TGTGCCAGCAGCACAGGGGGGAGGTCGTGGGGGCCACCCTCCTACGAGCAGTACTTC. The whole variable domain, filled in from reference TRBV5-6 and TRBJ2-7, reads DAGVTQSPTHLIKTRGQQVTLRCSPKSGHDTVSWYQQALGQGPQFIFQYYEEEERQRGNFPDRFSGHQFPNYSSELNVNALLLGDSALYLCASSTGGRSWGPPSYEQYFGPGTRLTVT.

The chain combines TRBV7-9 with TRBJ2-7; TRBD2 aligns across 15 bases. Trimming cost V 6 bases and J 6 bases; bases outside gene matches: 9. Germline V gene data show CDR1 as SEHNR and CDR2 as FQNEAQ (reference sequence). This CDR3 is built from 16 residues. The CDR3 DNA reads as TGTGCCAGCAGTCGTAGGATGGGACTAGCGGGGGGCGAGCAGTACTTC. This sequence encodes CASSRRMGLAGGEQYF. The whole variable domain, remainder taken from reference TRBV7-9 and TRBJ2-7, is DTGVSQNPRHKITKRGQNVTFRCDPISEHNRLYWYRQTLGQGPEFLTYFQNEAQLEKSRLLSDRFSAERPKGSFSTLEIQRTEQGDSAMYLCASSRRMGLAGGEQYFGPGTRLTVT.

The chain links TRBV19 to TRBJ1-5; TRBD1 might be the D (6 bases). Trimming took off 5 bases at V and 0 bases at J, with 17 bases between the two ends. CDR1 and CDR2 (germline): LNHDA, SQIVND (reference sequence). This CDR3 is 17 amino acids long. Here the CDR3 reads CASSPPGTRNSNQPQHF. The DNA for the CDR3 is TGTGCCAGTAGTCCTCCCGGGACACGTAATAGCAATCAGCCCCAGCATTTT.

This rearrangement joins TRBV2 to TRBJ1-5; D uncertain. Germline loops: CDR1 SNHLY, CDR2 FYNNEI. Trimming pared 7 bases from V and 2 bases from J, leaving 18 bases between. There are 16 residues in the CDR3. CDR3 amino acids: CASTTSGFEGNQPQHF. The CDR3 DNA sequence: TGTGCCAGCACCACCTCTGGTTTTGAGGGCAATCAGCCCCAGCATTTT. The whole variable domain, remainder taken from reference TRBV2 and TRBJ1-5, is EPEVTQTPSHQVTQMGQEVILRCVPISNHLYFYWYRQILGQKVEFLVSFYNNEISEKSEIFDDQFSVERPDGSNFTLKIRSTKLEDSAMYFCASTTSGFEGNQPQHFGDGTRLSIL.

V and J are TRBV27 and TRBJ2-4; 15 bases match TRBD2. Germline V gene lookup returns CDR1 MNHEY and CDR2 SMNVEV (reference sequence). There are 23 residues in the CDR3. The junction had 20 bases not matched to a gene; V was cut back by 5 bases and J by 0 bases. In DNA, the CDR3 is TGTGCCAGCAGTGCCTATTTGCCCGGGACTAGCGGGGGGTCTAGTCTAGCCAAAAACATTCAGTACTTC. Protein: CASSAYLPGTSGGSSLAKNIQYF.

This sequence joins TRBV19 and TRBJ2-1; 9 nucleotides match TRBD2. The CDR3 extends over 16 amino acids. J gave up 3 bases and V 5 bases, and 8 bases lay outside the gene matches. Per germline, CDR1 LNHDA and CDR2 SQIVND (reference sequence). CDR3 in DNA: TGTGCCAGTAGTCCATTGGCGGGAGGGTACTACAATGAGCAGTTCTTC. As protein: CASSPLAGGYYNEQFF.

This clone was seen only a few times. The germline gene is not matched at one end of the junction; a read error may be the cause. The chain is built from TRBV20-1 and TRBJ2-1, with D uncertain. The CDR3 extends over 14 amino acids. The germline CDR1 and CDR2 sequences are DFQATT and SNEGSKA (reference sequence). The CDR3 here is CSASEPGRHNEQFF. The CDR3 bases are TGCAGCGCTAGTGAGCCAGGCCGGCATAATGAGCAGTTCTTC.

The chain couples TRBV6-6 to TRBJ2-7; 12 bases line up with TRBD2. The length of the CDR3 is 15 residues. Trimming took 6 bases from V and 0 from J; bases not matched to a gene: 3. Germline V gene sequence: CDR1 MNHNY, CDR2 SVGAGI (reference sequence). In DNA form, the CDR3 reads TGTGCCAGCAGCTCGACTAGCGGGAGCTCCTACGAGCAGTACTTC. Translated: CASSSTSGSSYEQYF.

V usage is TRBV5-4 and J usage is TRBJ2-7; maybe TRBD1 (6 bases). The germline gives CDR1 SGHNT, CDR2 YYREEE (reference sequence). The CDR3 runs to 14 residues. Deletions cut 2 bases from V and 2 bases from J, with 11 bases between. CDR3 nucleotide sequence: TGTGCCAGCAGCTTTTCGACAGGCCCCTACGAGCAGTACTTC. Its protein is CASSFSTGPYEQYF.

This chain links TRBV4-1 with TRBJ2-1, with 7 bases aligning to TRBD2. CDR1 is MGHRA and CDR2 is YSYEKL in the germline V gene. The length of the CDR3 is 15 residues. The V and J ends lost 1 base and 10 bases, in that order; junction bases with no gene match: 10. CDR3 bases: TGCGCCAGCAGCCAAGGTGGGGGGGGTCCGTGGGAGCAGTTCTTC. Protein sequence: CASSQGGGGPWEQFF.

The genes are TRBV6-5 and TRBJ1-1; no clear D. Between the trimmed V and J ends, which lost 5 bases and 1 base, there was a span of 5 bases. CDR3 length: 12 residues. Germline assignment: CDR1 MNHEY and CDR2 SVGAGI. The CDR3 reads CASSRQNTEAFF. In DNA form, the CDR3 reads TGTGCCAGCAGTCGACAGAACACTGAAGCTTTCTTT.

This clone appeared once. This chain joins TRBV4-1 and TRBJ2-1, with TRBD2 as a possible D gene (5 bases). The CDR3 sequence is 18 residues long. Germline V gene sequence: CDR1 MGHRA, CDR2 YSYEKL. Trimming took off 1 base at V and 4 bases at J, with 20 bases between the two ends. The CDR3 region is CASSQVDMGFTGYNEQFF. For the CDR3, the DNA is TGCGCCAGCAGCCAAGTCGATATGGGATTCACGGGGTACAATGAGCAGTTCTTC.

The table lists this clone with a few counts. The gene calls are TRBV6-1 and TRBJ1-6; D remains unclear. Germline loops: CDR1 MNHNS, CDR2 SASEGT. V was cut by 2 bases and J by 7 bases, with 12 bases left in between. The CDR3 consists of 15 residues. CDR3 loop: CASSEKLEMNSPLHF. The CDR3 coding sequence is TGTGCCAGCAGTGAAAAGTTAGAGATGAATTCACCCCTCCACTTT.

CDR3 in amino acids: CSVGQGVSGEQYF. CDR3 coding DNA: TGCAGCGTTGGACAGGGGGTTAGTGGCGAGCAGTACTTC. V and J are TRBV29-1 and TRBJ2-7, with 9 bases matching TRBD1. V lost 4 bases, J lost 6 bases, and 7 bases stayed unmatched. CDR1 SQVTM and CDR2 ANQGSEA come from the germline V gene. The CDR3 covers 13 residues.

The V and J genes are TRBV10-2 and TRBJ2-1, with 11 bases matching TRBD2. Germline values: CDR1 WSHSY, CDR2 SAAADI. The CDR3 has 14 residues. The trim removed 1 base at V and 7 bases at J, leaving 0 bases unmatched. CDR3 in amino acids: CASSELAGGNEQFF. The DNA for the CDR3 is TGCGCCAGCAGTGAGTTAGCGGGGGGGAATGAGCAGTTCTTC.

The chain uses TRBV27 and TRBJ2-3; TRBD2 matches at 13 bases. The V gene's germline CDR1 is MNHEY and CDR2 SMNVEV (reference sequence). Losses at the gene ends were 8 bases for V and 2 bases for J; bases not matched to a gene: 7. The CDR3 contains 16 residues. The CDR3 DNA is TGTGCCAGCCGCTTGGGACTAGCGGGGATCACAGATACGCAGTATTTT. Translating gives CASRLGLAGITDTQYF.

The rearrangement joins TRBV19 to TRBJ1-1; D remains ambiguous. This CDR3 has 11 residues. V dropped 3 bases and J dropped 12 bases, with 11 bases sitting between them. Germline V CDR1 and CDR2: LNHDA, SQIVND (reference sequence). CDR3 in DNA: TGTGCCAGTAGTATCGAGGGTATTCCTTTCTTT. Protein product: CASSIEGIPFF.

V and J are TRBV5-1 and TRBJ1-1; TRBD1 aligns across 7 bases. V gave up 4 bases and J gave up 1 base; unmatched junction bases: 4. Germline V gives CDR1 SGHRS, CDR2 YFSETQ. The CDR3 has 14 residues. In DNA form, the CDR3 reads TGCGCCAGCAGCCGACAGGGCGAGAACACTGAAGCTTTCTTT. As protein: CASSRQGENTEAFF.

The chain couples TRBV7-2 to TRBJ2-5, with TRBD2 as a possible D gene (6 bases). The CDR3 runs 14 residues. Germline lookup yields CDR1 SGHTA and CDR2 FQGNSA. V dropped 1 base and J dropped 4 bases, with 10 bases sitting between them. The CDR3 DNA reads as TGTGCCAGCAGCTTAGTGTTCGGGGGAGAGACCCAGTACTTC. Encoded protein: CASSLVFGGETQYF.